This is a list of T cell receptor beta chains from one sample in a study of OX40 agonist ivuxolimab in advanced cancers. Only in-frame clones appear in the TCRdb table, and some are missing; sequencing was by immunoSEQ multiplex PCR. The sample consists of about 140,000 clones, about 93% of them appearing once. The source was CD4+ or CD8+ T cells sorted from blood, collected in a trial of the OX40 agonist ivuxolimab. All receptors derive from an adult with an advanced solid tumor such as melanoma, head and neck, liver or kidney cancer. CDR3s include the opening cysteine and the closing phenylalanine or tryptophan. D genes are given only for firm matches. A clone size is listed for some rows: how often the clone was seen (once, few, many), or a class if it is expanded.

TRBJ2-7 TRBV7-3 - - CASSSRGGASYEQYF TGTGCCAGCAGCTCCCGGGGCGGGGCCTCCTACGAGCAGTACTTC
TRBJ2-5 TRBV6-5 - TRBD1 CASSRQGPETQYF TGTGCCAGCAGTCGACAGGGGCCAGAGACCCAGTACTTC
TRBJ1-2 TRBV27 - - CASSGGLFYGYTF TGTGCCAGCAGTGGGGGACTATTCTATGGCTACACCTTC
TRBJ1-6 TRBV4-1 - - CASSQGRVRNSPLHF TGCGCCAGCAGCCAAGGCCGGGTCAGGAATTCACCCCTCCACTTT
TRBJ1-4 TRBV7-9 - - CASSFSGGRVEKLFF TGTGCCAGCAGCTTCTCCGGCGGGAGGGTAGAAAAACTGTTTTTT
TRBJ2-3 TRBV29-1 - TRBD1 CSVEDRGKDTQYF TGCAGCGTTGAGGACAGGGGGAAAGATACGCAGTATTTT
TRBJ2-7 TRBV7-2 - TRBD1 CASETWGQGAYEQYF TGTGCCAGCGAAACTTGGGGACAGGGGGCCTACGAGCAGTACTTC
TRBJ2-7 TRBV5-1 - TRBD2 CASSFTSGSPVEQYF TGCGCCAGCAGCTTTACTAGCGGGAGCCCTGTTGAGCAGTACTTC
TRBJ2-7 TRBV6-1 once - CATRTSLGGEQYF TGTGCCACCAGGACCTCCCTAGGAGGCGAGCAGTACTTC
TRBJ1-5 TRBV19 few - CASSGRVGNQPQHF TGTGCCAGTAGTGGCAGGGTTGGCAATCAGCCCCAGCATTTT
TRBJ2-3 TRBV5-1 - - CASSLTTASTDTQYF TGCGCCAGCAGCTTAACAACAGCCTCCACAGATACGCAGTATTTT
TRBJ2-5 TRBV27 - TRBD2 CASSSETSGRAGETQYF TGTGCCAGCAGTTCTGAAACTAGCGGGAGGGCTGGGGAGACCCAGTACTTC
TRBJ1-5 TRBV28 - - CASTPGLNQPQHF TGTGCCAGCACCCCGGGCCTCAATCAGCCCCAGCATTTT
TRBJ1-5 TRBV19 - - CASSRQQNSNQPQHF TGTGCCAGTAGTAGACAGCAGAATAGCAATCAGCCCCAGCATTTT
TRBJ1-1 TRBV7-2 - - CASSLISRLYTEAFF TGTGCCAGCAGCTTAATCAGCAGATTGTACACTGAAGCTTTCTTT
TRBJ2-3 TRBV9 - - CASSEGPTRDTQYF TGTGCCAGCAGCGAGGGACCCACTAGGGATACGCAGTATTTT
TRBJ2-7 TRBV6-1 - - CASSEVHPSYEQYF TGTGCCAGCAGTGAAGTACACCCTTCCTACGAGCAGTACTTC
TRBJ2-7 TRBV28 - TRBD2 CASSRRLAGANEQYF TGTGCCAGCAGTAGGAGACTAGCGGGAGCCAACGAGCAGTACTTC
TRBJ2-7 TRBV28 - TRBD2 CASNPSGDAYEQYF TGTGCCAGCAACCCTAGCGGGGACGCCTACGAGCAGTACTTC
TRBJ1-2 TRBV19 - TRBD1 CASSIGQGAGGYTF TGTGCCAGTAGTATTGGGCAGGGGGCAGGCGGCTACACCTTC
TRBJ2-7 TRBV7-2 - - CASSLRRVLAPYEQYF TGTGCCAGCAGCTTAAGGCGGGTATTAGCCCCCTACGAGCAGTACTTC
TRBJ2-3 TRBV29-1 - TRBD1 CSVSDRVSTDTQYF TGCAGCGTTTCGGACAGGGTTAGCACAGATACGCAGTATTTT
TRBJ1-1 TRBV15 - - CATSRDAGTSEAFF TGTGCCACCAGCAGAGATGCAGGGACGAGTGAAGCTTTCTTT
TRBJ2-2 TRBV27 once - CASRVTPVHTGELFF TGTGCCAGCAGGGTAACCCCAGTACACACCGGGGAGCTGTTTTTT
TRBJ1-2 TRBV5-1 - TRBD1 CASSLIPGQGSNYGYTF TGCGCCAGCAGCTTAATCCCGGGACAGGGGTCGAACTATGGCTACACCTTC
TRBJ1-2 TRBV5-1 - - CASSSPDLYGYTF TGCGCCAGCAGTTCCCCGGACCTATATGGCTACACCTTC
TRBJ2-7 TRBV7-2 - - CASSLDGGGYEQYF TGTGCCAGCAGCTTAGATGGAGGGGGCTACGAGCAGTACTTC